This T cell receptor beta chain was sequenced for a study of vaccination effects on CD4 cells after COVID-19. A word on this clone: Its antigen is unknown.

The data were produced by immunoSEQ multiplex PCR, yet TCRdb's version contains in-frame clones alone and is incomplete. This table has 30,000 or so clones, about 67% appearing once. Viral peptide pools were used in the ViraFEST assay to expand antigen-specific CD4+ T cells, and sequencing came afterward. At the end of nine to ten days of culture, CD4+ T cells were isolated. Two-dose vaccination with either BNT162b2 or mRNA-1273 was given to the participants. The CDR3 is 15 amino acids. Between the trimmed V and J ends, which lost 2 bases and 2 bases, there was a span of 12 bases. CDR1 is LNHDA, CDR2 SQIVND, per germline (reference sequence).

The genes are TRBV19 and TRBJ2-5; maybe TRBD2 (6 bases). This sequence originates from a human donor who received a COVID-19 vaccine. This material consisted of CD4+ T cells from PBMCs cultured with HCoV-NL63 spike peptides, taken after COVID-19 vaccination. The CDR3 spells CASSIPGLTQETQYF. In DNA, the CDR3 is TGTGCCAGTAGTATACCGGGACTGACACAAGAGACCCAGTACTTC.